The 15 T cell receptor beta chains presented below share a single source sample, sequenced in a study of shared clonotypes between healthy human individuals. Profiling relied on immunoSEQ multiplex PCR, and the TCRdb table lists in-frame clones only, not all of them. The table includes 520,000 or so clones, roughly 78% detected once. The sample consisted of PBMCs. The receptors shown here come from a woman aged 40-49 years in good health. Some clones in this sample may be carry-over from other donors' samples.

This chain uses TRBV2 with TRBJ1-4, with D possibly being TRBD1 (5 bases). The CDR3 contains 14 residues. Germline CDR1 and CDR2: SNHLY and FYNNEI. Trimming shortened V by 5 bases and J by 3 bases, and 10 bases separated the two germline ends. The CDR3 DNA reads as TGTGCCAGCAGTTGGGGCCAGTCTAATGAAAAACTGTTTTTT. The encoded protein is CASSWGQSNEKLFF.

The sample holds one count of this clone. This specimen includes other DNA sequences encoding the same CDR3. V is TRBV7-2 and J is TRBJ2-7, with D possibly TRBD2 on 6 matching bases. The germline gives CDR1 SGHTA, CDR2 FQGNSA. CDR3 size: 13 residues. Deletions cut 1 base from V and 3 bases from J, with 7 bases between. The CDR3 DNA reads TGTGCCAGCAGCTTAGGGCGGGACTACGAGCAGTACTTC. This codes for CASSLGRDYEQYF. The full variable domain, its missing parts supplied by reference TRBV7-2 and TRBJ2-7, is GAGVSQSPSNKVTEKGKDVELRCDPISGHTALYWYRQSLGQGLEFLIYFQGNSAPDKSGLPSDRFSAERTGGSVSTLTIQRTQQEDSAVYLCASSLGRDYEQYFGPGTRLTVT.

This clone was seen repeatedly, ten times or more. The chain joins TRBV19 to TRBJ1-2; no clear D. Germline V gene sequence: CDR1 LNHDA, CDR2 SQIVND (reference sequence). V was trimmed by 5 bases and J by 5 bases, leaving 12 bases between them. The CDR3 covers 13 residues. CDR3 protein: CASSPSGIYGYTF. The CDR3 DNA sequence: TGTGCCAGTAGTCCGTCCGGTATTTATGGCTACACCTTC.

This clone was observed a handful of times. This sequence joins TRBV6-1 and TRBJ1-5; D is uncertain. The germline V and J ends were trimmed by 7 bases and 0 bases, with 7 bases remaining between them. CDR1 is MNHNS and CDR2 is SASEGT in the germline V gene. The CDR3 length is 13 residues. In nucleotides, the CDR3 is TGTGCCAGCACCGGAAATAGCAATCAGCCCCAGCATTTT. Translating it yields CASTGNSNQPQHF.

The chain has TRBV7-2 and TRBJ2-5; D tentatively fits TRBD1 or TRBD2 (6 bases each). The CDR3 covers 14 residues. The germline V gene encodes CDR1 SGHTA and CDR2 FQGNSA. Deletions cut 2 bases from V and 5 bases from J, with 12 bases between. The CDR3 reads CASSLSRGGETQYF. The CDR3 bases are TGTGCCAGCAGCTTAAGCAGGGGAGGTGAGACCCAGTACTTC.

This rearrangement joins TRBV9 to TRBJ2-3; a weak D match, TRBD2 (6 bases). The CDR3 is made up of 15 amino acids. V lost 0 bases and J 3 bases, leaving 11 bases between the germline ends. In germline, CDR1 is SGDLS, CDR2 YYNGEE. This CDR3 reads CASSVDRGRTDTQYF. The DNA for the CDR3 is TGTGCCAGCAGCGTAGATCGTGGGAGGACAGATACGCAGTATTTT.

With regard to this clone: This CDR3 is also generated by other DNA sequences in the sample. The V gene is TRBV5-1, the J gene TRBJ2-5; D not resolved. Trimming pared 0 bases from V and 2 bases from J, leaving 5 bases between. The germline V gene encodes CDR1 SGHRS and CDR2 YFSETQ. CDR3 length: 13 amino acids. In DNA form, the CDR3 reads TGCGCCAGCAGCTTGGAGGGTCAAGAGACCCAGTACTTC. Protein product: CASSLEGQETQYF.

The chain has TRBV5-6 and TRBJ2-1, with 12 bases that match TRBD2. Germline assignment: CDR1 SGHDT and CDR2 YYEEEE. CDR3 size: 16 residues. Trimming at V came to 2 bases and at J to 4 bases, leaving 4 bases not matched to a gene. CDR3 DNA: TGTGCCAGCAGCTTCAGCCTAGCGGGAGGGTACAATGAGCAGTTCTTC. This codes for CASSFSLAGGYNEQFF.

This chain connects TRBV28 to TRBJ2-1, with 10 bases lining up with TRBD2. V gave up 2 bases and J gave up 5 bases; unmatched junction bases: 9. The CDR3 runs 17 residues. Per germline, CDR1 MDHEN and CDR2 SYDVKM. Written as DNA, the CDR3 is TGTGCCAGCAGTTTAGGGGGTGGGCTAGCGGGAGACAATGAGCAGTTCTTC. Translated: CASSLGGGLAGDNEQFF.

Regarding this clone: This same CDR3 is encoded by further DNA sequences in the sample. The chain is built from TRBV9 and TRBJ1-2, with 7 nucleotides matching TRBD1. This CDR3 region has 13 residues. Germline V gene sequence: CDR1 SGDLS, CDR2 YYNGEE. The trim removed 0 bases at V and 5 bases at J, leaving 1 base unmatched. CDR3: CASSVDRGYGYTF. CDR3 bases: TGTGCCAGCAGCGTAGACAGGGGATATGGCTACACCTTC.

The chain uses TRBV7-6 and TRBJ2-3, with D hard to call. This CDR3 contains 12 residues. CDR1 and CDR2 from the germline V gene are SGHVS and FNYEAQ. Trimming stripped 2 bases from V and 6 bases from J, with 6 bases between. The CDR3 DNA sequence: TGTGCCAGCAGCTTACTAGAGGATACGCAGTATTTT. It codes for CASSLLEDTQYF.

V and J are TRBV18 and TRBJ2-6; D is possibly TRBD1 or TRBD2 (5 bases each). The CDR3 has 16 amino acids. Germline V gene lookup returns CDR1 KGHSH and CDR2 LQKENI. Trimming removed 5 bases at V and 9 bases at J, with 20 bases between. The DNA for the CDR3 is TGTGCCAGCTCAGCGTCCCGGGACGTTAGCCTCAACGTCCTGACTTTC. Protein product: CASSASRDVSLNVLTF.

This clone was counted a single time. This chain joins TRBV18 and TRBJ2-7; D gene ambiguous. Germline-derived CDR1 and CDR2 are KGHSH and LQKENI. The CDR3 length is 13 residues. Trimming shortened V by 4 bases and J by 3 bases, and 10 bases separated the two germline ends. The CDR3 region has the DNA TGTGCCAGCTCACTACAGAAGAACTACGAGCAGTACTTC. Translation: CASSLQKNYEQYF.

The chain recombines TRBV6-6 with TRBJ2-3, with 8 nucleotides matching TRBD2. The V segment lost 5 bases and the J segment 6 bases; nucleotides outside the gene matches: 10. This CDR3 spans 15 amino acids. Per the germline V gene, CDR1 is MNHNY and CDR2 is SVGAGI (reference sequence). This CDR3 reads CASSIARPGGDTQYF. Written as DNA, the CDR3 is TGTGCCAGCAGTATAGCGCGACCGGGGGGGGATACGCAGTATTTT.

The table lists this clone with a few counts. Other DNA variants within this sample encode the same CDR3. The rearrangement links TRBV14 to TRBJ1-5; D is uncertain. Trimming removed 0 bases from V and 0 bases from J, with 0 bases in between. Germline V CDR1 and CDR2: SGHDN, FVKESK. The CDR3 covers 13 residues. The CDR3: CASSQDSNQPQHF. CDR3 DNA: TGTGCCAGCAGCCAAGATAGCAATCAGCCCCAGCATTTT.